Listed here are 12 T cell receptor beta chains from one sample, sequenced in a study of vaccination effects on CD4 cells after COVID-19 (dated by TCRdb to about 2022). Receptor libraries were prepared by the immunoSEQ multiplex PCR assay. As stored in TCRdb, this immuneACCESS dataset retains in-frame rearrangements with V and J assigned. A fraction of the clones does not appear; measured against another copy, unresolved V genes explain less than half of the discrepancy, and the remainder lacks a known reason. The sample records around 22,000 clones, over 60% of which are singletons. In total, the top ten clones hold roughly a tenth of the sample. No antigen is known for these receptors. In the ViraFEST assay, PBMC were stimulated with viral peptide pools, and TCR sequencing was then used to find antigen-specific CD4+ T cell clonotypes based on their expansion. After about 9 days of culture, CD4+ T cells were isolated with the EasySep CD4+ T cell isolation kit. Each participant received two doses of an mRNA SARS-CoV-2 vaccine, either BNT162b2 or mRNA-1273.

Sequencing used CD4+ T cells from PBMCs cultured with HCoV-NL63 spike peptides, obtained after COVID-19 vaccination. The cell subset or site label of this sample denotes: HCoV-NL63 spike overlapping peptide pool stimulation. The receptor set was obtained from a human donor who received a COVID-19 vaccine.

The chain is built from TRBV6-5 and TRBJ1-2, with no clear D. V was pared by 6 bases and J by 1 base, with 6 bases between. CDR3 length: 12 amino acids. Germline assignment: CDR1 MNHEY and CDR2 SVGAGI. CDR3 sequence (DNA): TGTGCCAGCAGACAAAATAACTATGGCTACACCTTC. Residues: CASRQNNYGYTF.

V gene TRBV5-4 combines with J gene TRBJ1-1; possible D gene TRBD1, 5 bases. V was cut by 2 bases and J by 1 base, with 9 bases left in between. Germline V lookup: CDR1 SGHNT, CDR2 YYREEE (reference sequence). The CDR3 consists of 14 residues. The CDR3 nucleotides are TGTGCCAGCAGCTTCAGACAGACGAACACTGAAGCTTTCTTT. Translating it yields CASSFRQTNTEAFF.

The V call is TRBV4-1, the J call TRBJ2-5; 7 positions match TRBD2. The ends lost 4 bases at V and 1 base at J; junction bases unmatched: 12. Germline CDR1 and CDR2: MGHRA and YSYEKL. The CDR3 runs 17 residues. The DNA for the CDR3 is TGCGCCAGCAGCCCCGGACTCCGGGCTAGCGGCCAAGAGACCCAGTACTTC. Protein sequence: CASSPGLRASGQETQYF.

V gene TRBV6-6 combines with J gene TRBJ1-3; TRBD1 matches at 7 bases. Trimming took 6 bases from V and 0 from J; bases not matched to a gene: 11. The CDR3 is made up of 17 amino acids. Germline V gene sequence: CDR1 MNHNY, CDR2 SVGAGI (reference sequence). CDR3 amino acids: CASSRGRTGYSGNTIYF. For the CDR3, the DNA is TGTGCCAGCAGCCGAGGTCGGACAGGTTACTCTGGAAACACCATATATTTT.

In its sample, this clone was seen a few times. The chain employs TRBV5-4 and TRBJ2-1, with 7 positions matching TRBD2. The CDR3 loop spans 16 amino acids. With V trimmed by 6 bases and J by 2 bases, 11 bases remained unmatched. Germline V gene lookup returns CDR1 SGHNT and CDR2 YYREEE (reference sequence). The CDR3 reads CASNQRGAGTYNEQFF. In DNA form, the CDR3 reads TGTGCCAGCAACCAACGGGGAGCGGGAACCTACAATGAGCAGTTCTTC.

This clone has only a few counts. The chain combines TRBV6-6 with TRBJ1-2, with D perhaps matching TRBD1 (6 bases). Trimming left V 6 bases short and J 6 bases short, with 20 bases between. This CDR3 has 15 amino acids. The germline V gene has CDR1 MNHNY and CDR2 SVGAGI (reference sequence). CDR3 sequence reads: CASSRGRDITDGYTF. The CDR3 nucleotides read TGTGCCAGCAGCCGAGGCCGGGACATAACGGATGGCTACACCTTC.

This clone was recorded once. The rearrangement uses TRBV25-1 and TRBJ2-7; 10 nucleotides align to TRBD2. The CDR3 has 15 residues. The germline gives CDR1 MGHDK, CDR2 SYGVNS. Germline trimming cut 6 bases from V and 2 bases from J; bases unmatched to any gene: 7. CDR3: CASSESGRAAYEQYF. The CDR3 coding sequence is TGTGCCAGCAGCGAGAGCGGGAGGGCTGCCTACGAGCAGTACTTC.

This rearrangement joins TRBV20-1 to TRBJ1-2, with D uncertain. V lost 8 bases and J 4 bases, leaving 11 bases between the germline ends. Looked up from germline, CDR1 is DFQATT and CDR2 is SNEGSKA (reference sequence). This CDR3 region has 11 residues. The CDR3 DNA sequence: TGCAGTCAGCAATGGGGCTATGGCTACACCTTC. It translates to CSQQWGYGYTF.

The V gene is TRBV19, the J gene TRBJ1-1; the match to TRBD1 covers 8 bases. The CDR3 is 15 amino acids. Germline assignment: CDR1 LNHDA and CDR2 SQIVND (reference sequence). Germline trimming cut 2 bases from V and 4 bases from J; bases unmatched to any gene: 6. The CDR3 DNA sequence: TGTGCCAGTAGTATAATAGGACAGGGCGGCACTGAAGCTTTCTTT. It translates to CASSIIGQGGTEAFF. Drawing the rest from reference TRBV19 and TRBJ1-1, the complete variable domain is DGGITQSPKYLFRKEGQNVTLSCEQNLNHDAMYWYRQDPGQGLRLIYYSQIVNDFQKGDIAEGYSVSREKKESFPLTVTSAQKNPTAFYLCASSIIGQGGTEAFFGQGTRLTVV.

This clone occurred once. The CDR3 region is CASSLEGGLNTEAFF. The CDR3 coding sequence is TGCGCCAGCAGCTTGGAAGGAGGCTTGAACACTGAAGCTTTCTTT. V is TRBV5-1 and J is TRBJ1-1; no clear D. The CDR3 loop spans 15 amino acids. The V gene's germline CDR1 is SGHRS and CDR2 YFSETQ. Trimming removed 0 bases from V and 0 bases from J, with 9 bases in between. Supplemented by reference TRBV5-1 and TRBJ1-1, the full variable domain reads KAGVTQTPRYLIKTRGQQVTLSCSPISGHRSVSWYQQTPGQGLQFLFEYFSETQRNKGNFPGRFSGRQFSNSRSEMNVSTLELGDSALYLCASSLEGGLNTEAFFGQGTRLTVV.

This chain links TRBV3-1 (or the pseudogene TRBV3-2) with TRBJ2-1; 10 positions agree with TRBD2. The germline V gene has CDR1 LGHDT and CDR2 YNNKEL (reference sequence). The CDR3 runs 15 residues. With V trimmed by 0 bases and J by 12 bases, 8 bases remained unmatched. CDR3 nucleotide sequence: TGTGCCAGCAGCCAAGATATTGGGAGCGGGAGGGGGCAGTTCTTC. It codes for CASSQDIGSGRGQFF.

The CDR3 sequence is CASSIGRIAMNTEAFF. The DNA of the CDR3 is TGTGCCAGTAGTATCGGTCGGATAGCCATGAACACTGAAGCTTTCTTT. The chain uses TRBV19 and TRBJ1-1; no reliable D call. This CDR3 region has 16 residues. The V end lost 3 bases, the J end lost 0 bases, and 14 bases lay between the germline ends. Germline CDR1 LNHDA, CDR2 SQIVND (reference sequence).